These T cell receptor beta chains were read from a single sample in a study of blood T cell repertoires in COVID-19. Profiled with immunoSEQ multiplex PCR; TCRdb holds only in-frame clones, not every one. Of roughly 150,000 clones listed, about 83% are singletons. The specimen sequenced was peripheral blood. The source is a woman in her seventies who had recovered from COVID-19. The CDR3 runs from the conserved cysteine through the conserved F or W. The order of the fields is J gene, D gene, clone size, V gene, CDR3 length, CDR3 protein, CDR3 DNA. A D gene is named only where the DNA matches it firmly. Some rows have no size entry. The others give once, few or many, or a class for an expanded clone.

>TRBJ1-6|NA|once|TRBV5-6|15
CASSLPGRGNSPLHF
TGTGCCAGCAGCTTGCCGGGCAGGGGTAATTCACCCCTCCACTTT
>TRBJ1-5|NA|NA|TRBV29-1|12
CSVQGPNQPQHF
TGCAGCGTTCAGGGGCCAAATCAGCCCCAGCATTTT
>TRBJ1-2|NA|NA|TRBV6-5|14
CASSYFPANYGYTF
TGTGCCAGCAGTTACTTCCCAGCGAACTATGGCTACACCTTC
>TRBJ1-1|NA|NA|TRBV15|17
CATSRFPSGVRDTEAFF
TGTGCCACCAGCAGATTTCCGTCCGGGGTACGAGACACTGAAGCTTTCTTT
>TRBJ2-3|NA|once|TRBV24-1|14
CATSDPRRADTQYF
TGTGCCACCAGTGACCCACGCCGGGCAGATACGCAGTATTTT
>TRBJ1-4|NA|once|TRBV5-5|14
CASSLHPGGEKLFF
TGTGCCAGCAGCCTACACCCGGGGGGTGAAAAACTGTTTTTT
>TRBJ1-1|NA|NA|TRBV2|14
CASSGGRMNTEAFF
TGTGCCAGCAGTGGGGGCAGGATGAACACTGAAGCTTTCTTT
>TRBJ2-7|TRBD1|NA|TRBV12-5|14
CASGLRDRGYEQYF
TGTGCTAGTGGCCTGAGGGACAGGGGTTACGAGCAGTACTTC
>TRBJ2-2|NA|NA|TRBV23-1|15
CASSQSWRNTGELFF
TGCGCCAGCAGTCAATCTTGGAGGAACACCGGGGAGCTGTTTTTT
>TRBJ2-3|TRBD2|NA|TRBV7-6|18
CASSLGLAGGSSTDTQYF
TGTGCCAGCAGCCTTGGACTAGCGGGGGGGTCTAGCACAGATACGCAGTATTTT
>TRBJ1-1|TRBD1|NA|TRBV9|15
CASSAGTGDRTEAFF
TGTGCCAGCAGCGCTGGGACAGGGGATCGGACTGAAGCTTTCTTT
>TRBJ1-3|TRBD1|NA|TRBV18|15
CASSPRTGSGNTIYF
TGTGCCAGCTCACCGCGGACAGGGTCTGGAAACACCATATATTTT
>TRBJ1-2|TRBD1|many|TRBV4-2|15
CASSQGQGDNYGYTF
TGTGCCAGCAGCCAAGGACAGGGGGACAACTATGGCTACACCTTC
>TRBJ2-5|NA|NA|TRBV9|13
CASSVGRTVAQYF
TGTGCCAGCAGCGTAGGTCGTACGGTAGCCCAGTACTTC